A single T cell receptor (beta chain) is shown here with its context. In this sample, this clonotype turned up a few times. Its antigen specificity is not known. No clone much larger than this one lies a single base away; base qualities are absent. The data stem from a study of T-cell reconstitution after alpha-beta-depleted transplantation in children listed by TCRdb under 2016. A note on the overall study: T-cell immune reconstitution after TCRalphabeta/CD19-depleted allogeneic hematopoietic cell transplantation in children was quantitatively tracked in the study by means of TCR repertoire profiling. Overall study results and their limits: Over the following months the frequencies of hyperexpanded clones went down, and after one year T-cell counts and TCRbeta diversity were mostly credited to newly produced T cells. Apparently early alphabetaT-cell count recovery about two months after transplant reportedly relied on only several hundred rapidly expanded clones derived from non-depleted graft cells. The high TCRbeta diversity at day 60 in some patients was ascribed to recipient T cells and intrathymic progenitors that had survived conditioning.

Via the germline V gene, CDR1 is SGHRS and CDR2 YFSETQ. Taken from cysteine to phenylalanine, the CDR3 has 16 residues. The DNA shown is the 48-base CDR3, in frame from base 1. V is pruned by 4 bases and J by 5 bases, leaving 9 bases of the junction without a gene match. Explained via the paper, the treatment or condition label denotes: allogeneic hematopoietic cell transplantation with graft depleted of TCRalphabeta T cells and CD19 B cells. The transplant recipients were children given TCRalphabeta/CD19-depleted allogeneic hematopoietic cell grafts. Preparation of the library involved PCR. The listed sequencing device is Illumina HiSeq 2500. TCR libraries were prepared with molecular barcoding, using unique molecular identifiers to normalize TCRbeta repertoire quantification. TCRdb trimmed the raw reads at Q25, called clones with MiXCR and kept productive beta chains. Rows matching on CDR3 protein sequence are summarized as one entry with the most common DNA and genes. A total of about 610,000 distinct CDR3 sequences appear in this sample, 25% to 30% of them only once. The top ten hold under 45% of the sample.

Sequences were derived from PBMCs, sampled before TCRalphabeta/CD19-depleted stem cell transplant. This sequence originates from a boy under two years old with Wiskott-Aldrich syndrome, due to receive a stem cell transplant. Recombination linked TRBV5-1 to TRBJ2-3; 11 bases in the junction line up with TRBD2. For the CDR3, the sequence is CASSLLTSGMGDTQYF. The nucleotide sequence reads TGCGCCAGCAGCCTACTGACTAGCGGGATGGGAGATACGCAGTATTTT.